This T cell receptor (beta chain) was identified during a study of T cell responses to AZD1222 COVID-19 vaccine. General observations from the study: Only a handful of AZD1222 recipients, about six in all, had baseline seropositivity. Repertoire sampling occurred only after the peak T cell response.

About this clone itself: Its matching antigen is unknown.

Sequencing was performed with immunoSEQ multiplex PCR; in TCRdb, only in-frame clones are kept and a portion is missing. Found here are 200,000 or so clones, approximately 94% of them singletons; the top ten hold about 1%. This sample comprised peripheral blood, obtained 28 days after the second AZD1222 dose. The sequence was obtained from an adult who received the AZD1222 COVID-19 vaccine.

This chain's CDR3 is CASSDTSGGDNEQFF. DNA of the CDR3: TGTGCCAGCAGTGACACTAGCGGGGGCGACAATGAGCAGTTCTTC. The chain couples TRBV9 to TRBJ2-1; 11 positions agree with TRBD2. Germline trimming cut 5 bases from V and 5 bases from J; bases unmatched to any gene: 6. CDR1 and CDR2 (germline): SGDLS, YYNGEE. This CDR3 is built from 15 residues.